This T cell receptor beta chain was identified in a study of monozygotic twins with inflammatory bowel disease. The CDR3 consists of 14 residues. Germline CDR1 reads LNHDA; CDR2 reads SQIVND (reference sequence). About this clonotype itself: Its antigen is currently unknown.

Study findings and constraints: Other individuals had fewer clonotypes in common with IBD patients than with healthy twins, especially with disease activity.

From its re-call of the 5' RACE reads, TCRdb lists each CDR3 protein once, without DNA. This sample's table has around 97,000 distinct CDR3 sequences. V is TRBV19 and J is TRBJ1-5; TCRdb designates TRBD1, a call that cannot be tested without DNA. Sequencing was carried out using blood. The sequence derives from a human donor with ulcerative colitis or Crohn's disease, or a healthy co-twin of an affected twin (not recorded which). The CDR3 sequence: CATFSGAGNQPQHF.